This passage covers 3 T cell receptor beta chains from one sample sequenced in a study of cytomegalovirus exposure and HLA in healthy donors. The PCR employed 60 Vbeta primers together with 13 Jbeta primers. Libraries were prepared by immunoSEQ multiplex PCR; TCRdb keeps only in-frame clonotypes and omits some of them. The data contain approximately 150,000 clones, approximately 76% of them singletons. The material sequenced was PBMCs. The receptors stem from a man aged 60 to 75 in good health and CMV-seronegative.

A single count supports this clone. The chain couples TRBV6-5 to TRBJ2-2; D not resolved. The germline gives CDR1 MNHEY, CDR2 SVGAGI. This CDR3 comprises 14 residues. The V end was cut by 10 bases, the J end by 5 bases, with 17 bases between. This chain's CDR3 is CATKTLPATGELFF. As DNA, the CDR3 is TGTGCCACTAAGACATTACCGGCGACCGGGGAGCTGTTTTTT.

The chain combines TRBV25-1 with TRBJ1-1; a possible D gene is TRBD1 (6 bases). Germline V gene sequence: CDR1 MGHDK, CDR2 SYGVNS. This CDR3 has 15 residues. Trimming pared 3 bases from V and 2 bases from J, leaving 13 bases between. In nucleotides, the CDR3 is TGTGCCAGCAGTGACCCTTTCAGGGGAAACACTGAAGCTTTCTTT. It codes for CASSDPFRGNTEAFF. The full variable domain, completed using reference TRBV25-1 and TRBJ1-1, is EADIYQTPRYLVIGTGKKITLECSQTMGHDKMYWYQQDPGMELHLIHYSYGVNSTEKGDLSSESTVSRIRTEHFPLTLESARPSHTSQYLCASSDPFRGNTEAFFGQGTRLTVV.

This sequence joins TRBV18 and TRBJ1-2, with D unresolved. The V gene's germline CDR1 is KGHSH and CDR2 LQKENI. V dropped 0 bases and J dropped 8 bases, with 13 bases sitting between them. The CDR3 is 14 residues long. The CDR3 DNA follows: TGTGCCAGCTCACCACCGGCCAATCTTGGCGGCTACACCTTC. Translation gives CASSPPANLGGYTF. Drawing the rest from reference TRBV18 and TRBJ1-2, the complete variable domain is NAGVMQNPRHLVRRRGQEARLRCSPMKGHSHVYWYRQLPEEGLKFMVYLQKENIIDESGMPKERFSAEFPKEGPSILRIQQVVRGDSAAYFCASSPPANLGGYTFGSGTRLTVV.